This T cell receptor beta chain was captured in a study of T cells after yellow fever vaccination. Study results and caveats: FACS-sorted repertoires could contain abundant clonotypes contaminating from the bulk population. A large majority of primary-vaccination clones showed up again after the booster (just under 97% CD4, around 85% CD8).

This clonotype was found a few times. Its antigen is currently unknown. The study made its TCR cDNA through 5'RACE template switching. That step introduced a universal primer site along with UMIs. TCRdb fed the 5' RACE reads into MiXCR, producing one record per CDR3 protein. The sample has over 250,000 distinct CDR3 sequences, over 4% seen once; the top ten hold approximately 23%. The sample consisted of PBMCs, taken 5 days after the yellow fever booster vaccination. The origin of this receptor is a man between 18 and 29 years old who received the YFV17D yellow fever vaccine.

In nucleotides, the CDR3 is TGTGCCAGCTCACCCGCCGGCACAGATACGCAGTATTTT. As protein: CASSPAGTDTQYF. J is TRBJ2-3 and V is TRBV18, with D unresolved. The CDR3 loop spans 13 amino acids. Trimming shortened V by 3 bases and J by 1 base, and 5 bases separated the two germline ends. The germline V gene has CDR1 KGHSH and CDR2 LQKENI.